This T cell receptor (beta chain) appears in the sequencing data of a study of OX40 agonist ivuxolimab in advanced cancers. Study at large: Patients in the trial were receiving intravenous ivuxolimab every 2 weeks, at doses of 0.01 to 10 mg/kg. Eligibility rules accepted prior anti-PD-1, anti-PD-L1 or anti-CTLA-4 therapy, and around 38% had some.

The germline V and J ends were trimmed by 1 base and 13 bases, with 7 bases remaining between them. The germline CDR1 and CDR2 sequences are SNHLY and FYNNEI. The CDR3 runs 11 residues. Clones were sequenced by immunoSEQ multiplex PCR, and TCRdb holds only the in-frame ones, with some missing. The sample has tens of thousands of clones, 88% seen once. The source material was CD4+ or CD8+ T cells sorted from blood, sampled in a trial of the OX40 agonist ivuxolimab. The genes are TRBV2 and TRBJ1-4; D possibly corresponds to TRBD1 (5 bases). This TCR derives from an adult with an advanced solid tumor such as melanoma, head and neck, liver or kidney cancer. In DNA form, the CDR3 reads TGTGCCAGCAGTGAAGAGGGGACACTGTTTTTT. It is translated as CASSEEGTLFF.